This record looks at one TCR beta chain sequence and its context. There are 17 residues in the CDR3. Produced via immunoSEQ multiplex PCR; TCRdb's table is partial and in-frame only. The table has about 380,000 clones, approximately 95% seen once. This sample was taken from a study of shared T cell receptors in the human thymus. The source is a human donor. Sample: thymocytes. The chain uses TRBV21-1 and TRBJ2-6; the listed D gene, TRBD2, was not tested against the DNA. TRBV21-1 corresponds to a pseudogene. The DNA of the CDR3 is TGTGCCAGCACCCCCCGACTAGCGGGATCAGGGGCCAACGTCCTGACTTTC. Protein product: CASTPRLAGSGANVLTF.